These 8 T cell receptor beta chains share one sample of origin, sequenced in a study of CD8 T cells in ankylosing spondylitis. Whole-study findings and limits: Seemingly distinctive of ankylosing spondylitis blood was a TCR beta motif formed by eight highly homologous variants.

Antigen specificity for these receptors is unknown. One entry per CDR3 protein, called by TCRdb with MiXCR from the 5' RACE reads. Of some 840,000 distinct CDR3 sequences in the sample, about 11% were seen once. Sequences were obtained from blood, either unsorted or a sorted T cell fraction (not recorded which). These TCRs come from a male donor with ankylosing spondylitis.

Ten or more counts support this clonotype. The CDR3 sequence is CASSLVLGGPIHEQYF. The CDR3 nucleotides are TGTGCCAGCAGTTTAGTACTCGGGGGGCCCATCCACGAGCAGTACTTC. The V and J genes are TRBV12-3 or TRBV12-4 and TRBJ2-7; TRBD2 might be the D (7 bases). The CDR3 covers 16 residues. V was cut by 1 base and J by 5 bases, with 18 bases left in between.

The chain uses TRBV20-1 and TRBJ1-3, with D perhaps matching TRBD1 (6 bases). Deletions cut 3 bases from V and 5 bases from J, with 8 bases between. Germline CDR1 is DFQATT and CDR2 is SNEGSKA (reference sequence). The CDR3 covers 12 residues. CDR3 residues: CSASRGRNTIYF. The CDR3 DNA is TGCAGTGCTAGTAGGGGGAGAAACACCATATATTTT.

The J gene is TRBJ2-5, the V gene TRBV30; D gene uncertain. Between the trimmed V and J ends, which lost 0 bases and 0 bases, there was a span of 8 bases. Germline V lookup: CDR1 GTSNPN, CDR2 SVGIG (reference sequence). The CDR3 sequence is 14 residues long. For the CDR3, the DNA is TGTGCCTGGAGTGTCCACTGGTACCAAGAGACCCAGTACTTC. Translating it yields CAWSVHWYQETQYF.

This clonotype has ten or more counts. V gene TRBV29-1 combines with J gene TRBJ2-2, with 10 positions matching TRBD1. V was pared by 7 bases and J by 2 bases, with 7 bases of the junction left unmatched. CDR1 SQVTM and CDR2 ANQGSEA come from the germline V gene. This CDR3 is built from 15 residues. The CDR3 loop reads CSAHGDRGNTGELFF. CDR3 coding DNA: TGCAGCGCCCACGGGGACAGGGGAAACACCGGGGAGCTGTTTTTT.

At least ten counts were recorded for this clonotype. This chain links TRBV7-2 with TRBJ2-5, with TRBD2 identical over 8 bases. The CDR3 spans 14 residues. Germline V gene sequence: CDR1 SGHTA, CDR2 FQGNSA. The ends lost 5 bases at V and 4 bases at J; junction bases unmatched: 6. CDR3 sequence reads: CASSPGLARETQYF. CDR3 sequence (DNA): TGTGCCAGCAGCCCAGGACTAGCAAGAGAGACCCAGTACTTC.

The gene calls are TRBV29-1 and TRBJ1-1; the D is unclear. This CDR3 is 13 amino acids long. V was clipped by 4 bases and J by 5 bases, with 14 bases between them. From germline, CDR1 is SQVTM and CDR2 ANQGSEA. The CDR3 DNA sequence: TGCAGCGTTGTACCCCCAAGTGGAACTGAAGCTTTCTTT. Translation gives CSVVPPSGTEAFF.

The chain has TRBV6-1 and TRBJ1-1, with D possibly matching TRBD1 (6 bases). Trimming left V 5 bases short and J 1 base short, with 14 bases between. This CDR3 region has 15 residues. Germline CDR1 MNHNS, CDR2 SASEGT. CDR3 protein: CASSQGSGQNTEAFF. CDR3 coding DNA: TGTGCCAGCAGTCAGGGGTCTGGTCAGAACACTGAAGCTTTCTTT.

This clonotype has more than one count but fewer than ten. This chain connects TRBV5-1 to TRBJ2-3; D might be TRBD2 (6 bases). V lost 7 bases to trimming and J lost 5 bases, with 14 bases between them. The CDR3 extends over 13 amino acids. CDR1 is SGHRS, CDR2 YFSETQ, per germline. This chain's CDR3 is CASRGGSIDTQYF. The CDR3 bases are TGCGCCAGCCGTGGGGGGTCAATAGATACGCAGTATTTT.